Here is one T cell receptor beta chain with its context. Germline V lookup: CDR1 LGHDT, CDR2 YNNKEL (reference sequence). The CDR3 is made up of 10 amino acids. Original handling: Amplification with reference gene primers provided the estimates of nucleated cell counts. Clones were sequenced by immunoSEQ multiplex PCR, and TCRdb holds only the in-frame ones, with some missing. The DNA was the basis for D and trimming; V, J and clone size are from that table. Of about 240,000 clones listed, around 86% were seen once; the top ten hold roughly an eighth. These data originate in a study of blood T cell repertoires in COVID-19. Study as a whole: PBMCs, B-cell-depleted T cells, or T cells were the source of the cDNA or gDNA that made up the material.

The clonotype comes from a man of 80 years or more with acute or convalescent COVID-19. This chain uses TRBV3-1 (or the pseudogene TRBV3-2) with TRBJ2-1, with a tentative D call TRBD1 (6 bases). The sample taken for sequencing was peripheral blood. CDR3 in amino acids: CAYPGDEQFF. The CDR3 coding sequence is TGTGCGTATCCAGGGGATGAGCAGTTCTTC.